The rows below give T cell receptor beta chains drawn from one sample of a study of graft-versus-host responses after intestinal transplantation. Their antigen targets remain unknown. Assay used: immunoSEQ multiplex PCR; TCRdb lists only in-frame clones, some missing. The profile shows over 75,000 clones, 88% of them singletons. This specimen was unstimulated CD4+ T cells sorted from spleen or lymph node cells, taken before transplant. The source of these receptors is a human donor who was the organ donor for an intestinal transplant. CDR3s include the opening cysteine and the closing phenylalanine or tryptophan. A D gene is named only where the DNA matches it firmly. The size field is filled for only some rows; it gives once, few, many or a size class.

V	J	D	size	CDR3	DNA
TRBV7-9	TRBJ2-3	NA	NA	CASSFGGVFWGRGKDTQYF	TGTGCCAGCAGCTTTGGTGGGGTGTTCTGGGGTCGGGGGAAAGATACGCAGTATTTT
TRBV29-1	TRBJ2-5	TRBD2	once	CSGTSGGQETQYF	TGCAGCGGGACTAGCGGGGGTCAAGAGACCCAGTACTTC
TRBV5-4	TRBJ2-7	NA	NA	CASSLDIGGGQYF	TGTGCCAGCAGCTTGGATATAGGGGGGGGGCAGTACTTC
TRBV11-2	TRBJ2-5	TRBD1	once	CASSDGTEETQYF	TGTGCCAGCAGCGACGGGACAGAAGAGACCCAGTACTTC
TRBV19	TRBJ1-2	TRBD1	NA	CASSTDRGLYGYTF	TGTGCCAGTAGTACAGACAGGGGTCTCTATGGCTACACCTTC
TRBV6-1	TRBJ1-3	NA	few	CASSGPRESGNTIYF	TGTGCCAGCAGTGGCCCCCGGGAGTCCGGAAACACCATATATTTT
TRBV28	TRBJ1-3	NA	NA	CASRGLLAGNTIYF	TGTGCCAGCAGGGGGCTGTTGGCTGGAAACACCATATATTTT
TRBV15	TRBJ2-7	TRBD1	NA	CATSRGPYQGQGKYEQYF	TGTGCCACCAGCAGAGGCCCCTACCAGGGACAGGGGAAGTACGAGCAGTACTTC
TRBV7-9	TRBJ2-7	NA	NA	CASSPRGWQTYEQYF	TGTGCCAGCAGCCCAAGGGGTTGGCAGACGTACGAGCAGTACTTC
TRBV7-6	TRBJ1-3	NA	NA	CASSARPPTAGNTIYF	TGTGCCAGCAGCGCTAGACCGCCGACAGCTGGAAACACCATATATTTT
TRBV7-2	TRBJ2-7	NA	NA	CASSRPTGRRSEQYF	TGTGCCAGCAGCCGGCCGACAGGGAGGCGGAGCGAGCAGTACTTC
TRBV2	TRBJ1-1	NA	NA	CASSEGPFTEAFF	TGTGCCAGCAGTGAGGGCCCCTTCACTGAAGCTTTCTTT
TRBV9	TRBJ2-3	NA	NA	CASSVAWGPTDTQYF	TGTGCCAGCAGCGTAGCGTGGGGGCCGACAGATACGCAGTATTTT
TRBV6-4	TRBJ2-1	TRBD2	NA	CASSDSGLAGYNEQFF	TGTGCCAGCAGTGACTCGGGACTAGCGGGCTACAATGAGCAGTTCTTC
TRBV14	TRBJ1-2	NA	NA	CASSQAPRGRFYGYTF	TGTGCCAGCAGCCAAGCCCCAAGGGGCCGGTTTTATGGCTACACCTTC
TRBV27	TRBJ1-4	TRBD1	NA	CASRWAGGSEKLFF	TGTGCCAGCAGATGGGCAGGGGGGAGTGAAAAACTGTTTTTT
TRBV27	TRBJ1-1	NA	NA	CASSFGWGAAFF	TGTGCCAGCAGTTTTGGGTGGGGCGCGGCTTTCTTT
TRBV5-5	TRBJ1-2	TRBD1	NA	CASSLAPDRGLDGYTF	TGTGCCAGCAGCTTGGCCCCAGACAGGGGGTTGGATGGCTACACCTTC
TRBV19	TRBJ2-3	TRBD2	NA	CAGSITGGRTDTQYF	TGTGCCGGTAGTATCACGGGAGGTCGCACAGATACGCAGTATTTT
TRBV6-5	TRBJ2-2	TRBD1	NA	CASRFTGGRGGELFF	TGTGCCAGCAGATTTACAGGGGGCCGAGGCGGGGAGCTGTTTTTT
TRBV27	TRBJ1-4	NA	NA	CASSLGGYGEKLFF	TGTGCCAGCAGCCTCGGGGGGTACGGTGAAAAACTGTTTTTT
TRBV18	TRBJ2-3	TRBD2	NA	CASSPGLAGTDTQYF	TGTGCCAGCTCACCGGGACTAGCGGGCACAGATACGCAGTATTTT
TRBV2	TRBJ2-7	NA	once	CASQTDSYEQYF	TGTGCCAGTCAAACCGACAGCTACGAGCAGTACTTC
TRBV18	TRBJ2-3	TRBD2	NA	CASSPLPTAGATDTQYF	TGTGCCAGCTCACCCCTCCCGACAGCGGGAGCCACAGATACGCAGTATTTT
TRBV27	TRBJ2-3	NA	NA	CASSFSARGGSRLAQYF	TGTGCCAGCAGTTTCTCCGCCCGTGGAGGTTCAAGGCTAGCGCAGTATTTT
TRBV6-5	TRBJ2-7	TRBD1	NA	CASSYSGNRGSYEQYF	TGTGCCAGCAGTTACTCGGGGAACAGGGGGTCCTACGAGCAGTACTTC
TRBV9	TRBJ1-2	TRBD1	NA	CASSGQVRGGDYGYTF	TGTGCCAGCAGCGGACAGGTCCGAGGGGGCGACTATGGCTACACCTTC
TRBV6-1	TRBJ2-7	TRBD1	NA	CASARQGNYEQYF	TGTGCCAGCGCACGACAGGGGAACTACGAGCAGTACTTC
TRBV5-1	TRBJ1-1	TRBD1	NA	CASGPQGQGVGTEAFF	TGCGCCAGCGGCCCACAGGGACAGGGGGTAGGAACTGAAGCTTTCTTT
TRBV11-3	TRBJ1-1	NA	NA	CASSLEGAGQFEAFF	TGTGCCAGCAGCTTAGAGGGGGCCGGACAATTTGAAGCTTTCTTT
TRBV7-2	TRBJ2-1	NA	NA	CASSLETGGGEQFF	TGTGCCAGCAGCTTAGAGACTGGAGGGGGCGAGCAGTTCTTC
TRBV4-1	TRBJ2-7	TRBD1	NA	CASSPTGHYEQYF	TGCGCCAGCAGCCCGACAGGGCACTACGAGCAGTACTTC
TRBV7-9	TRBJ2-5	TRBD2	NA	CASSLGLKETQYF	TGTGCCAGCAGCTTGGGACTAAAAGAGACCCAGTACTTC
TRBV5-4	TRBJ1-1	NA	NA	CASSPKLGNRNTEAFF	TGTGCCAGCAGCCCAAAACTAGGGAATCGGAACACTGAAGCTTTCTTT
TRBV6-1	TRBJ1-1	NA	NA	CASSEGSTEAFF	TGTGCCAGCAGTGAGGGGAGCACTGAAGCTTTCTTT
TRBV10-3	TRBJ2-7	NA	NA	CAIRGASSYEQYF	TGTGCCATCAGAGGGGCCAGCTCCTACGAGCAGTACTTC
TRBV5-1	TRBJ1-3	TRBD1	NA	CASSSTTGMLSGNTIYF	TGCGCCAGCAGCTCTACGACAGGGATGTTATCTGGAAACACCATATATTTT
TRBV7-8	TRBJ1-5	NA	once	CASSLAVGGRGNQPQHF	TGTGCCAGCAGCTTAGCGGTGGGGGGGAGAGGCAATCAGCCCCAGCATTTT